The 15 T cell receptor beta chains in this list originate from one sample, sequenced in a study of shared clonotypes between healthy human individuals. Some clones are missing from TCRdb's copy, which holds only in-frame ones; the method was immunoSEQ multiplex PCR. This table holds 2 million to 2.5 million clones, 85% to 95% found once. Sequencing used naive CD4+ T cells from PBMCs. The subset was: CD45RA+ positively selected. The source is a man aged 18 to 30 in good health. Some clones in this sample may be carry-over from other donors' samples.

A remark on this clone: Within the sample, other DNA sequences also encode this same CDR3. This chain joins TRBV19 and TRBJ1-5, with D unclear. In germline, CDR1 is LNHDA, CDR2 SQIVND (reference sequence). V shed 3 bases and J shed 4 bases, with 7 bases lying between them. The CDR3 extends over 13 amino acids. The CDR3 DNA reads as TGTGCCAGTAGTATGACCGGTAATCAGCCCCAGCATTTT. It translates to CASSMTGNQPQHF.

The chain employs TRBV7-9 and TRBJ1-6; no clear D. The V end lost 2 bases, the J end lost 7 bases, and 6 bases lay between the germline ends. CDR1 and CDR2 from the germline V gene are SEHNR and FQNEAQ (reference sequence). The CDR3 has 13 amino acids. For the CDR3, the DNA is TGTGCCAGCAGCTTATCGGGGAATTCACCCCTCCACTTT. Residues: CASSLSGNSPLHF. The full variable domain, completed using reference TRBV7-9 and TRBJ1-6, is DTGVSQNPRHKITKRGQNVTFRCDPISEHNRLYWYRQTLGQGPEFLTYFQNEAQLEKSRLLSDRFSAERPKGSFSTLEIQRTEQGDSAMYLCASSLSGNSPLHFGNGTRLTVT.

V gene TRBV5-6 combines with J gene TRBJ2-6, with 7 bases identical to TRBD1. V lost 0 bases to trimming and J lost 2 bases; unmatched junction nucleotides: 8. Per the germline V gene, CDR1 is SGHDT and CDR2 is YYEEEE. This CDR3 is 18 amino acids long. This CDR3 reads CASSLVTGWTPGANVLTF. The CDR3 region has the DNA TGTGCCAGCAGCTTGGTGACAGGGTGGACTCCTGGGGCCAACGTCCTGACTTTC.

As for this clone: This sample also contains other DNA sequences that code for the same CDR3. This chain joins TRBV6-1 and TRBJ2-7; TRBD1 is a possible D gene (5 bases). CDR1 is MNHNS, CDR2 SASEGT, per germline. The CDR3 totals 13 residues. Trimming stripped 2 bases from V and 3 bases from J, with 8 bases between. This chain's CDR3 is CASSERGYYEQYF. In DNA, the CDR3 is TGTGCCAGCAGTGAAAGGGGTTACTACGAGCAGTACTTC.

The rearrangement links TRBV5-1 to TRBJ1-3; D might be TRBD1 (6 bases). The germline V gene encodes CDR1 SGHRS and CDR2 YFSETQ. The CDR3 length is 15 residues. V dropped 2 bases and J dropped 4 bases, with 13 bases sitting between them. The CDR3 is CASSLRPGAGNTIYF. The CDR3 nucleotides read TGCGCCAGCAGCTTAAGGCCAGGGGCAGGAAACACCATATATTTT.

The V gene is TRBV7-3, the J gene TRBJ2-7, with 12 bases identical to TRBD2. Germline V gives CDR1 SGHTA, CDR2 FQGTGA. The CDR3 contains 15 residues. V gave up 1 base and J gave up 6 bases; unmatched junction bases: 4. CDR3 DNA: TGTGCCAGCAGCTTAATCCCTAGCGGGAGGGCCGAGCAGTACTTC. This translates into CASSLIPSGRAEQYF.

Remarks on this clone: The identical CDR3 is also encoded by other nucleotide sequences in the sample. The CDR3 is CASSLGTLNTEAFF. In DNA form, the CDR3 reads TGCGCCAGCAGCTTGGGAACACTGAACACTGAAGCTTTCTTT. The J gene is TRBJ1-1, the V gene TRBV5-1, with D hard to call. Trimming removed 0 bases from V and 0 bases from J, with 6 bases in between. The CDR3 runs to 14 residues. Germline V gene data show CDR1 as SGHRS and CDR2 as YFSETQ.

The chain couples TRBV2 to TRBJ2-1; D call uncertain. CDR3 length: 14 residues. V lost 6 bases and J lost 5, with 14 bases in between. Germline loops: CDR1 SNHLY, CDR2 FYNNEI. The CDR3 reads CASSLLSEDNEQFF. The CDR3 nucleotides read TGTGCCAGCAGCCTACTATCTGAGGACAATGAGCAGTTCTTC.

Worth noting for this clone: The same CDR3 arises from other DNA sequences in this sample as well. This chain uses TRBV7-3 with TRBJ2-5, with 7 bases fitting TRBD1. Germline assignment: CDR1 SGHTA and CDR2 FQGTGA. This CDR3 is 13 amino acids long. The junction had 4 bases not matched to a gene; V was cut back by 4 bases and J by 5 bases. The CDR3 coding sequence is TGTGCCAGCAGCTACAACAGGGGTGAGACCCAGTACTTC. It specifies CASSYNRGETQYF.

This chain uses TRBV7-2 with TRBJ2-1; tentatively, D is TRBD2 (6 bases). Germline CDR1 SGHTA, CDR2 FQGNSA. Trimming cost V 4 bases and J 2 bases, with 12 bases left between them. The CDR3 sequence is 15 residues long. CDR3 protein: CASSSGVVAYNEQFF. The CDR3 DNA follows: TGTGCCAGCAGCTCGGGGGTCGTCGCCTACAATGAGCAGTTCTTC.

The chain joins TRBV9 to TRBJ1-2; 9 positions agree with TRBD1. The CDR3 has 16 amino acids. Germline V CDR1 and CDR2: SGDLS, YYNGEE. V was pared by 4 bases and J by 6 bases, with 13 bases of the junction left unmatched. The DNA of the CDR3 is TGTGCCAGCAGCAACTTACAGGGGGCTGAGGTTAATGGCTACACCTTC. Its protein is CASSNLQGAEVNGYTF.

Only a few counts were recorded for this clone. This same CDR3 is encoded by further DNA sequences in the sample. This chain connects TRBV11-2 to TRBJ1-2; D unclear. The germline V gene encodes CDR1 SGHAT and CDR2 FQNNGV. The CDR3 runs to 12 residues. V was pared by 3 bases and J by 1 base, with 3 bases between. The CDR3 region has the DNA TGTGCCAGCAGCTTGAGTAACTATGGCTACACCTTC. This sequence encodes CASSLSNYGYTF.

This chain joins TRBV10-3 and TRBJ2-1; TRBD2 agrees at 7 bases. The CDR3 has 13 amino acids. V lost 4 bases and J lost 7; bases outside the gene matches: 4. Germline lookup yields CDR1 ENHRY and CDR2 SYGVKD. CDR3 nucleotides: TGTGCCATCAGTGGGGGGGGTTCGAATGAGCAGTTCTTC. It translates to CAISGGGSNEQFF.

This chain connects TRBV5-1 to TRBJ2-6, with TRBD2 matching 9 bases. V lost 4 bases and J lost 0; bases outside the gene matches: 11. This CDR3 region has 19 residues. Germline loops: CDR1 SGHRS, CDR2 YFSETQ. Here the CDR3 DNA reads TGCGCCAGCAGCGAGAGGACTAGCGCAGGATTCTCTGGGGCCAACGTCCTGACTTTC. Translated, it gives CASSERTSAGFSGANVLTF.

This chain connects TRBV11-3 to TRBJ2-7; 10 positions agree with TRBD2. CDR1 is SGHNT, CDR2 YENEEA, per germline. Trimming cost V 5 bases and J 0 bases; bases outside gene matches: 1. This CDR3 is built from 14 residues. In DNA, the CDR3 is TGTGCCAGCAGCCCTAGCGGGAGCTCCTACGAGCAGTACTTC. Translation: CASSPSGSSYEQYF.